Shown below are 10 T cell receptor beta chains from a single sample sequenced in a study of graft-versus-host responses after intestinal transplantation. Clones were sequenced by immunoSEQ multiplex PCR, and TCRdb holds only the in-frame ones, with some missing. Here the sample spans roughly 80,000 clones, 92% being singletons. Sequenced here: PBMCs, sampled 98 days after intestinal transplantation. The receptors stem from a human patient who received an intestinal transplant, so some T cells may come from the graft donor.

This clone has only one observation. The chain is built from TRBV12-2 and TRBJ1-2. TRBV12-2 is noted as a pseudogene. This CDR3 comprises 17 residues. DNA of the CDR3: TGTGCAAGTCGCTTAGTCAGTTCGGGGGGCCAGAACTATGGCTACACCTTC. It specifies CASRLVSSGGQNYGYTF.

This rearrangement joins TRBV6-6 to TRBJ1-4; D not resolved. V lost 5 bases, J lost 5 bases, and 15 bases lay in between. Germline loops: CDR1 MNHNY, CDR2 SVGAGI (reference sequence). The CDR3 sequence is 15 residues long. CDR3 protein: CASSLRSADNEKLFF. The CDR3 region has the DNA TGTGCCAGCAGTCTAAGATCGGCGGACAATGAAAAACTGTTTTTT.

The V call is TRBV13, the J call TRBJ1-4; D is uncertain. Per the germline V gene, CDR1 is PRHDT and CDR2 is FYEKMQ (reference sequence). Trimming removed 5 bases at V and 8 bases at J, with 12 bases between. This CDR3 comprises 13 residues. CDR3 sequence (DNA): TGTGCCAGCAGCCTCCGACAAATAGAAAAACTGTTTTTT. Its protein product is CASSLRQIEKLFF.

The gene calls are TRBV6-6 and TRBJ1-5; TRBD1 might be the D (5 bases). Germline CDR1 MNHNY, CDR2 SVGAGI (reference sequence). The CDR3 consists of 14 residues. V lost 6 bases, J lost 1 base, and 10 bases lay in between. CDR3: CASSRGQSNQPQHF. The CDR3 DNA is TGTGCCAGCAGCAGAGGACAAAGCAATCAGCCCCAGCATTTT.

The chain recombines TRBV6-1 with TRBJ2-1, with 9 bases fitting TRBD1. This CDR3 is 15 amino acids long. CDR1 is MNHNS and CDR2 is SASEGT in the germline V gene. V gave up 1 base and J gave up 3 bases; unmatched junction bases: 1. This chain's CDR3 is CASSEGTGDYNEQFF. CDR3 nucleotide sequence: TGTGCCAGCAGTGAAGGGACAGGGGACTACAATGAGCAGTTCTTC.

The J gene is TRBJ1-2, the V gene TRBV4-1; D is possibly TRBD1 (5 bases). Per germline, CDR1 MGHRA and CDR2 YSYEKL. The CDR3 is 15 amino acids. V lost 4 bases to trimming and J lost 3 bases, with 15 bases between them. The DNA for the CDR3 is TGCGCCAGCAGCCCCCGACACGGGGGGGACTATGGCTACACCTTC. As protein: CASSPRHGGDYGYTF.

The rearrangement links TRBV18 to TRBJ2-1; D unclear. Germline CDR1 is KGHSH and CDR2 is LQKENI. The CDR3 contains 17 residues. Between the trimmed V and J ends, which lost 5 bases and 4 bases, there was a span of 21 bases. CDR3 loop: CASSFVFLYRPYNEQFF. CDR3 bases: TGTGCCAGCTCATTTGTGTTTCTCTACCGGCCTTACAATGAGCAGTTCTTC. The full variable domain, its missing parts supplied by reference TRBV18 and TRBJ2-1, is NAGVMQNPRHLVRRRGQEARLRCSPMKGHSHVYWYRQLPEEGLKFMVYLQKENIIDESGMPKERFSAEFPKEGPSILRIQQVVRGDSAAYFCASSFVFLYRPYNEQFFGPGTRLTVL.

The chain joins TRBV5-6 to TRBJ2-7; TRBD1 matches at 9 bases. The CDR3 contains 17 residues. Germline trimming cut 3 bases from V and 1 base from J; bases unmatched to any gene: 11. Germline CDR1 and CDR2: SGHDT and YYEEEE. This CDR3 is CASSSPGQGLLSYEQYF. In DNA, the CDR3 is TGTGCCAGCAGCTCTCCGGGACAGGGCCTTCTTTCCTACGAGCAGTACTTC.

The chain joins TRBV4-3 to TRBJ2-7; possible D gene TRBD1, 5 bases. V gave up 0 bases and J gave up 0 bases, with 9 bases separating them. CDR3 length: 15 residues. Germline V gives CDR1 LGHNA, CDR2 YSLEER. CDR3 sequence reads: CASSQENRNSYEQYF. Written as DNA, the CDR3 is TGCGCCAGCAGCCAAGAGAACAGGAACTCCTACGAGCAGTACTTC.

The gene calls are TRBV9 and TRBJ2-2, with TRBD1 as a possible D gene (6 bases). V lost 0 bases and J 6 bases, leaving 9 bases between the germline ends. This CDR3 is 14 amino acids long. The germline V gene encodes CDR1 SGDLS and CDR2 YYNGEE. The CDR3 region is CASSVAPGAGELFF. The CDR3 DNA sequence: TGTGCCAGCAGCGTAGCCCCAGGGGCCGGGGAGCTGTTTTTT.